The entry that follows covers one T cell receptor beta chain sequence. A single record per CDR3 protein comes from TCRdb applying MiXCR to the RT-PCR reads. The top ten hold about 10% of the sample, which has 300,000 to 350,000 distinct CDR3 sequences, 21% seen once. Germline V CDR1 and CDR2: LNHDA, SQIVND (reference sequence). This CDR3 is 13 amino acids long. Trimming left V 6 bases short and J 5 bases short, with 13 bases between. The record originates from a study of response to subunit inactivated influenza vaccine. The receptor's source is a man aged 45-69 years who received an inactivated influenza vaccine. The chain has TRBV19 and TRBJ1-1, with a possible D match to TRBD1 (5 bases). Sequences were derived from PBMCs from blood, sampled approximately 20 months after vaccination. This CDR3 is CASSPQGLTEAFF. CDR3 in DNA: TGTGCCAGTAGCCCGCAGGGTCTAACTGAAGCTTTCTTT.